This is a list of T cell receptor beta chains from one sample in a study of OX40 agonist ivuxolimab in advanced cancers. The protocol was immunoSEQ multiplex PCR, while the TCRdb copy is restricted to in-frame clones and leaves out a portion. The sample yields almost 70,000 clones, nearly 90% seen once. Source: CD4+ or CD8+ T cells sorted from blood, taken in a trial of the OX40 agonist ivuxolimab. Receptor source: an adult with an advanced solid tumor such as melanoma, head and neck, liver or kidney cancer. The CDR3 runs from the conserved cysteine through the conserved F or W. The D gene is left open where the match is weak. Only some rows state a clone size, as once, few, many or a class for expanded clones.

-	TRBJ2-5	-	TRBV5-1	TGCGCCAGCGCGGGTTTGACCTCGTCGGAGACCCAGTACTTC	CASAGLTSSETQYF
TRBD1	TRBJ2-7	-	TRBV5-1	TGCGCCAGCAGCTTGGGACCACAGGGGGTGCACGAGCAGTACTTC	CASSLGPQGVHEQYF
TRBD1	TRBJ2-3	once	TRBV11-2	TGTGCCAGCAGCTTAGAACTCAGGGGGGATACGCAGTATTTT	CASSLELRGDTQYF
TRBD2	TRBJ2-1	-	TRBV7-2	TGTGCCAGCAGCTTAGGGCTAGCGGGAGATGAGCAGTTCTTC	CASSLGLAGDEQFF
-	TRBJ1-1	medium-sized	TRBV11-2	TGTGCCAGCAGCTTAGGGTCGACCACTGAAGCTTTCTTT	CASSLGSTTEAFF
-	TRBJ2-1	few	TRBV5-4	TGTGCCAGCAGCTCGCGCGAGGGGGGGTACAATGAGCAGTTCTTC	CASSSREGGYNEQFF
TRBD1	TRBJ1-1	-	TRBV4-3	TGCGCCAGCAGCCAAGTGGACAGGGGGTACGAAGCTTTCTTT	CASSQVDRGYEAFF
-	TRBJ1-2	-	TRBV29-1	TGCAGCGTTGAACGACGGGAGACCTATGGCTACACCTTC	CSVERRETYGYTF
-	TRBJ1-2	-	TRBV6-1	TGTGCCAGCAGGGGGAGATACTATGGCTACACCTTC	CASRGRYYGYTF
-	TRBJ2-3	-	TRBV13	TGTGCCAGCAGCTCCCTCGGACTTTTTGGAGATACGCAGTATTTT	CASSSLGLFGDTQYF
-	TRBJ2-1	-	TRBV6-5	TGTGCCAGCAGTCCAGAGAGGCCCAATGAGCAGTTCTTC	CASSPERPNEQFF
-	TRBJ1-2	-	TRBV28	TGTGCCAGCAGTTACCGGGACGTAAGGGGAGGCTACACCTTC	CASSYRDVRGGYTF
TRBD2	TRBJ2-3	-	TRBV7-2	TGTGCCAGCAGCTCCCCGGGGGGAGCAGATACGCAGTATTTT	CASSSPGGADTQYF
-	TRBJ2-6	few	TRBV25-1	TGTGCCAGCAGTGAATACGGGAGTGGGGCCAACGTCCTGACTTTC	CASSEYGSGANVLTF
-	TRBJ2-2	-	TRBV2	TGTGCCAGCGACGGGGGGCTTCCCGGCACCGGGGAGCTGTTTTTT	CASDGGLPGTGELFF